Below are 32 T cell receptor beta chains sequenced from a single sample in a study of shared clonotypes between healthy human individuals. The data were produced by immunoSEQ multiplex PCR, yet TCRdb's version contains in-frame clones alone and is incomplete. Of roughly 2.6 million clones listed, around nine tenths were seen once; the top ten hold about 0.13%. Sequencing was performed on naive CD4+ T cells sorted from blood. Subset meaning: CD45RA+ positively selected. These receptors came from a man aged 18 to 30 in good health.

The V and J genes are TRBV5-1 and TRBJ1-5, with D maybe TRBD1 (5 bases). The CDR3 consists of 13 residues. V was shortened by 4 bases and J by 7 bases, with 12 bases between the two germline ends. Germline assignment: CDR1 SGHRS and CDR2 YFSETQ. CDR3 nucleotides: TGCGCCAGCAGCAAAGAGGGGTGGCAGCCCCAGCATTTT. Its protein product is CASSKEGWQPQHF.

The chain employs TRBV11-2 and TRBJ2-3; D uncertain. Germline CDR1 and CDR2: SGHAT and FQNNGV. V lost 2 bases and J 2 bases, leaving 14 bases between the germline ends. This CDR3 has 16 amino acids. This CDR3 reads CASSLHQGQFTDTQYF. As DNA, the CDR3 is TGTGCCAGCAGCTTACATCAAGGGCAGTTCACAGATACGCAGTATTTT.

The V and J genes are TRBV5-1 and TRBJ1-1, with D uncertain. CDR3 length equals 14 residues. Germline V lookup: CDR1 SGHRS, CDR2 YFSETQ. The V and J ends lost 3 bases and 3 bases respectively, with 12 bases between them. CDR3 nucleotides: TGCGCCAGCAGCTCCGTCGGACTGGACACTGAAGCTTTCTTT. Its protein product is CASSSVGLDTEAFF.

The V and J genes are TRBV11-2 and TRBJ2-1, with a tentative D call TRBD1 (5 bases). The CDR3 consists of 16 residues. Germline V CDR1 and CDR2: SGHAT, FQNNGV. The V gene lost 2 bases and the J gene lost 1 base, with 12 bases spanning the gap. The CDR3 bases are TGTGCCAGCAGCTTACGCAGGGAACAGTCCTACAATGAGCAGTTCTTC. Its protein product is CASSLRREQSYNEQFF.

The chain recombines TRBV1 with TRBJ2-3. TRBV1 is classified as a pseudogene. This CDR3 contains 14 residues. CDR3 nucleotide sequence: TGCACCAGCAGCCAAGATCGGGCTACCCATACGCAGTATTTT. Amino acid sequence: CTSSQDRATHTQYF.

V is TRBV10-3 and J is TRBJ2-5; D may correspond to TRBD1 or TRBD2 (5 bases each). This CDR3 is built from 14 residues. Trimming took 3 bases from V and 5 from J, leaving 13 bases between them. Per germline, CDR1 ENHRY and CDR2 SYGVKD. CDR3 protein: CAISDKLEGETQYF. The CDR3 DNA reads as TGTGCCATCAGTGATAAGCTAGAGGGGGAGACCCAGTACTTC.

The chain recombines TRBV19 with TRBJ2-7; D possibly corresponds to TRBD1 (6 bases). The V end was cut by 5 bases, the J end by 3 bases, with 17 bases between. The germline V gene encodes CDR1 LNHDA and CDR2 SQIVND (reference sequence). This CDR3 has 15 residues. The CDR3, as DNA: TGTGCCAGTAGTCCCCCAGGGGCAGCCTACTACGAGCAGTACTTC. It codes for CASSPPGAAYYEQYF.

V is TRBV7-6 and J is TRBJ1-4; 9 bases map to TRBD1. Germline V gene data show CDR1 as SGHVS and CDR2 as FNYEAQ. This CDR3 is built from 14 residues. V was pared by 5 bases and J by 5 bases, with 3 bases of the junction left unmatched. The CDR3: CASSQGTGNEKLFF. CDR3 DNA: TGTGCCAGCAGCCAAGGGACAGGGAATGAAAAACTGTTTTTT. The complete variable domain, with remaining parts taken from reference TRBV7-6 and TRBJ1-4, reads GAGVSQSPRYKVTKRGQDVALRCDPISGHVSLYWYRQALGQGPEFLTYFNYEAQQDKSGLPNDRFSAERPEGSISTLTIQRTEQRDSAMYRCASSQGTGNEKLFFGSGTQLSVL.

As regards this clone: The same CDR3 also results from other DNA sequences found in this sample. The chain joins TRBV5-1 to TRBJ1-1; no reliable D call. V shed 4 bases and J shed 0 bases, with 10 bases lying between them. The germline CDR1 and CDR2 sequences are SGHRS and YFSETQ. The CDR3 has 14 amino acids. The CDR3 coding sequence is TGCGCCAGCAGCCCCGGTGAGATGAACACTGAAGCTTTCTTT. Its translation: CASSPGEMNTEAFF.

This clone has a single count. The chain carries TRBV6-5 and TRBJ2-5, with a tentative D call TRBD1 (5 bases). The V end was cut by 5 bases, the J end by 3 bases, with 7 bases between. There are 12 residues in the CDR3. Germline-derived CDR1 and CDR2 are MNHEY and SVGAGI. CDR3: CASSPGKETQYF. The CDR3 DNA reads TGTGCCAGCAGTCCAGGGAAAGAGACCCAGTACTTC.

This sequence joins TRBV7-5 and TRBJ1-5. TRBV7-5 is a pseudogene. The length of the CDR3 is 14 residues. The CDR3 region is CARSLVGSEQPQHF. CDR3 in DNA: TGTGCCAGAAGCTTAGTGGGTTCGGAACAGCCCCAGCATTTT.

The chain carries TRBV5-6 and TRBJ1-2; 9 bases agree with TRBD1. The junction had 4 bases not matched to a gene; V was cut back by 2 bases and J by 2 bases. The CDR3 has 15 amino acids. The germline V gene has CDR1 SGHDT and CDR2 YYEEEE. The CDR3 region is CASSFWTGVNYGYTF. The CDR3 bases are TGTGCCAGCAGCTTCTGGACAGGGGTGAACTATGGCTACACCTTC.

This sequence joins TRBV5-1 and TRBJ2-2, with TRBD1 matching 7 bases. Germline V gene data show CDR1 as SGHRS and CDR2 as YFSETQ. This CDR3 comprises 14 residues. Losses at the gene ends were 3 bases for V and 4 bases for J; bases not matched to a gene: 3. Here the CDR3 reads CASSSQGTTGELFF. CDR3 DNA: TGCGCCAGCAGCTCACAGGGGACCACCGGGGAGCTGTTTTTT. Drawing the rest from reference TRBV5-1 and TRBJ2-2, the complete variable domain is KAGVTQTPRYLIKTRGQQVTLSCSPISGHRSVSWYQQTPGQGLQFLFEYFSETQRNKGNFPGRFSGRQFSNSRSEMNVSTLELGDSALYLCASSSQGTTGELFFGEGSRLTVL.

V gene TRBV5-1 combines with J gene TRBJ1-3, with 8 bases lining up with TRBD1. V gave up 0 bases and J gave up 3 bases; unmatched junction bases: 5. The CDR3 is made up of 16 amino acids. The germline CDR1 and CDR2 sequences are SGHRS and YFSETQ. The CDR3 DNA reads as TGCGCCAGCAGCTTGGCCTCGACAGGGGTTGGAAACACCATATATTTT. As protein: CASSLASTGVGNTIYF. Full variable domain (outside the CDR3, taken from reference TRBV5-1 and TRBJ1-3): KAGVTQTPRYLIKTRGQQVTLSCSPISGHRSVSWYQQTPGQGLQFLFEYFSETQRNKGNFPGRFSGRQFSNSRSEMNVSTLELGDSALYLCASSLASTGVGNTIYFGEGSWLTVV.

V and J are TRBV6-5 and TRBJ1-2, with 7 bases matching TRBD1. Germline trimming cut 6 bases from V and 0 bases from J; bases unmatched to any gene: 7. Germline V gives CDR1 MNHEY, CDR2 SVGAGI. The CDR3 totals 15 residues. CDR3 sequence: CASRPMGTANYGYTF. The CDR3 DNA sequence: TGTGCCAGCAGACCTATGGGGACAGCTAACTATGGCTACACCTTC.

This clone appeared a single time. The genes are TRBV9 and TRBJ2-7; TRBD1 matches at 8 bases. Germline assignment: CDR1 SGDLS and CDR2 YYNGEE. V shed 6 bases, J shed 5 bases, and the junction held 7 bases outside the gene matches. CDR3 size: 13 residues. The CDR3 here is CASNRGDRHEQYF. The CDR3 bases are TGTGCCAGCAACAGGGGGGATCGCCACGAGCAGTACTTC.

The CDR3 region has the DNA TGTGCCAGCAGTGAAGCGGTCGGGTACACCGGGGAGCTGTTTTTT. As protein: CASSEAVGYTGELFF. The rearrangement uses TRBV2 and TRBJ2-2; D remains ambiguous. In germline, CDR1 is SNHLY, CDR2 FYNNEI. Trimming shortened V by 0 bases and J by 3 bases, and 8 bases separated the two germline ends. The CDR3 contains 15 residues.

This clone was detected once. The chain links TRBV6-5 to TRBJ2-5, with D possibly being TRBD1 (6 bases). V lost 0 bases and J 1 base, leaving 9 bases between the germline ends. Germline CDR1 and CDR2: MNHEY and SVGAGI. There are 15 residues in the CDR3. The CDR3 sequence: CASSYSGQFQETQYF. The CDR3 nucleotides read TGTGCCAGCAGTTACTCCGGACAGTTCCAAGAGACCCAGTACTTC.

This clone appeared once. The chain recombines TRBV6-8 with TRBJ2-6; no clear D. The CDR3 consists of 18 residues. V lost 4 bases and J 5 bases, leaving 21 bases between the germline ends. Germline V gene lookup returns CDR1 MNHGY and CDR2 SAAAGT. CDR3 residues: CASSSMPRSQSRANVLTF. Written as DNA, the CDR3 is TGTGCCAGCAGTTCAATGCCACGCTCTCAAAGTCGGGCCAACGTCCTGACTTTC.

J is TRBJ2-1 and V is TRBV7-2; 8 bases are a match to TRBD2. The CDR3 length is 15 residues. Germline values: CDR1 SGHTA, CDR2 FQGNSA. The trim removed 5 bases at V and 3 bases at J, leaving 6 bases unmatched. DNA of the CDR3: TGTGCCAGCAGCCGAGTAGCGGGAATCTACAATGAGCAGTTCTTC. Its protein product is CASSRVAGIYNEQFF.

This chain links TRBV7-9 with TRBJ2-7; D remains unclear. Between the trimmed V and J ends, which lost 5 bases and 1 base, there was a span of 12 bases. Germline V CDR1 and CDR2: SEHNR, FQNEAQ (reference sequence). The CDR3 spans 14 residues. The CDR3 sequence: CASSRYDLSYEQYF. CDR3 sequence (DNA): TGTGCCAGCAGCCGATACGATCTTTCCTACGAGCAGTACTTC.

Regarding this clone: The sample contains more than one DNA sequence encoding this CDR3. This chain uses TRBV7-9 with TRBJ2-3; D is unclear. Trimming shortened V by 1 base and J by 0 bases, and 8 bases separated the two germline ends. Germline lookup yields CDR1 SEHNR and CDR2 FQNEAQ (reference sequence). The length of the CDR3 is 15 residues. The CDR3, as DNA: TGTGCCAGCAGCTTAGGAGGACGAAGCACAGATACGCAGTATTTT. Its translation is CASSLGGRSTDTQYF.

The chain couples TRBV5-6 to TRBJ2-7; tentative D call: TRBD1 (6 bases). The CDR3 has 13 residues. Per germline, CDR1 SGHDT and CDR2 YYEEEE. The V and J ends lost 4 bases and 6 bases respectively, with 14 bases between them. The CDR3 bases are TGTGCCAGCAGCCCAGACCTAGGGGGCGAGCAGTACTTC. Residues: CASSPDLGGEQYF.

V gene TRBV19 combines with J gene TRBJ1-6, with a weak D call TRBD1 (5 bases). V was cut by 5 bases and J by 6 bases, with 11 bases left in between. CDR1 is LNHDA, CDR2 SQIVND, per germline (reference sequence). CDR3 length equals 14 residues. CDR3 residues: CASSLGEINSPLHF. CDR3 nucleotide sequence: TGTGCCAGTAGTCTAGGGGAGATTAATTCACCCCTCCACTTT.

The chain employs TRBV27 and TRBJ1-4, with TRBD1 matching over 7 bases. The CDR3 consists of 18 residues. CDR1 is MNHEY, CDR2 SMNVEV, per germline (reference sequence). V shed 6 bases and J 5 bases; nucleotides not matched to a gene: 18. Here the CDR3 reads CASSLRSRGRQGNEKLFF. Written as DNA, the CDR3 is TGTGCCAGCAGCCTCAGATCCCGCGGGCGACAGGGAAATGAAAAACTGTTTTTT. The full variable domain, its missing parts supplied by reference TRBV27 and TRBJ1-4, is EAQVTQNPRYLITVTGKKLTVTCSQNMNHEYMSWYRQDPGLGLRQIYYSMNVEVTDKGDVPEGYKVSRKEKRNFPLILESPSPNQTSLYFCASSLRSRGRQGNEKLFFGSGTQLSVL.

This clone was counted once. The chain has TRBV27 and TRBJ1-6; D is unclear. V lost 4 bases and J lost 6, with 7 bases in between. The CDR3 consists of 13 residues. Germline CDR1 MNHEY, CDR2 SMNVEV (reference sequence). The CDR3 DNA reads as TGTGCCAGCAGTTCAGCGTTTAATTCACCCCTCCACTTT. Translation gives CASSSAFNSPLHF.

This chain links TRBV2 with TRBJ2-4; D possibly corresponds to TRBD1 (8 bases). Germline lookup yields CDR1 SNHLY and CDR2 FYNNEI. V lost 6 bases, J lost 5 bases, and 14 bases lay in between. CDR3 length: 14 residues. DNA of the CDR3: TGTGCCAGCAGCCGACAGGGGAGGGAAAACATTCAGTACTTC. Residues: CASSRQGRENIQYF.

This clone was counted once. The rearrangement uses TRBV5-4 and TRBJ2-3, with D perhaps TRBD2 (6 bases). The V and J ends lost 6 bases and 1 base respectively, with 18 bases between them. CDR3 length: 16 amino acids. From germline, CDR1 is SGHNT and CDR2 YYREEE (reference sequence). This CDR3 reads CASNQDLGGGTDTQYF. As DNA, the CDR3 is TGTGCCAGCAACCAGGACTTGGGCGGGGGCACAGATACGCAGTATTTT. Supplemented by reference TRBV5-4 and TRBJ2-3, the full variable domain reads ETGVTQSPTHLIKTRGQQVTLRCSSQSGHNTVSWYQQALGQGPQFIFQYYREEENGRGNFPPRFSGLQFPNYSSELNVNALELDDSALYLCASNQDLGGGTDTQYFGPGTRLTVL.

J is TRBJ2-5 and V is TRBV11-2; a possible D gene is TRBD1 (6 bases). Between the trimmed V and J ends, which lost 0 bases and 5 bases, there was a span of 10 bases. The CDR3 consists of 14 residues. CDR1 and CDR2 from the germline V gene are SGHAT and FQNNGV. The CDR3 DNA reads as TGTGCCAGCAGCTTAGATTCAGGGGTTGAGACCCAGTACTTC. Translation: CASSLDSGVETQYF.

The genes are TRBV19 and TRBJ2-2, with unresolved D. V was cut by 10 bases and J by 3 bases, with 6 bases left in between. CDR3 size: 11 residues. Germline V gives CDR1 LNHDA, CDR2 SQIVND (reference sequence). CDR3 bases: TGTGCCACCCGGGACACCGGGGAGCTGTTTTTT. Translated: CATRDTGELFF.

This chain uses TRBV6-1 with TRBJ2-3, with D possibly matching TRBD2 (7 bases). This CDR3 contains 17 residues. The germline V and J ends were trimmed by 4 bases and 2 bases, with 19 bases remaining between them. CDR1 and CDR2 from the germline V gene are MNHNS and SASEGT. The CDR3 loop is CASSARTGGFLTDTQYF. The DNA for the CDR3 is TGTGCCAGCAGTGCAAGAACGGGGGGCTTTCTCACAGATACGCAGTATTTT.

The rearrangement links TRBV6-1 to TRBJ2-2; TRBD2 matches at 7 bases. This CDR3 comprises 14 residues. Per germline, CDR1 MNHNS and CDR2 SASEGT. Trimming removed 7 bases from V and 4 bases from J; junction bases left unmatched: 6. The CDR3 spells CASIRGDGTGELFF. The CDR3 bases are TGTGCCAGCATTCGGGGGGACGGCACCGGGGAGCTGTTTTTT.